These T cell receptor beta chains were read from a single sample in a study of spatial heterogeneity in lung cancer. MiXCR, run by TCRdb on the 5' RACE reads, gives a single entry per CDR3 protein. The sample has tens of thousands of distinct CDR3 sequences; more than 15% are singletons. The sample here was PBMCs, taken at surgery. These receptors were obtained from a male donor with early-stage non-small cell lung cancer. Both conserved end residues are part of each CDR3. Fields, in order: D gene, clone size, J gene, V gene, CDR3 protein, CDR3 DNA. The D gene is left open where the match is weak. Clone size is stated in some rows and not others, as once, few, many or a class when expanded.

-	-	TRBJ2-1	TRBV27	CASSWVGNEQFF	TGTGCCAGCAGTTGGGTGGGGAATGAGCAGTTCTTC
-	-	TRBJ1-6	TRBV7-2	CASSLVELSPLHF	TGTGCCAGCAGCTTAGTAGAGTTGTCACCCCTCCACTTT
-	few	TRBJ1-5	TRBV3-1	CASSQGPGDGQPQHF	TGTGCCAGCAGCCAAGGGCCGGGGGATGGGCAGCCCCAGCATTTT
-	-	TRBJ1-1	TRBV5-5	CASSLEGPYTEAFF	TGTGCCAGCAGCTTGGAAGGGCCGTACACTGAAGCTTTCTTT
-	few	TRBJ1-1	TRBV19	CASSPPKSINTEAFF	TGTGCCAGTAGCCCCCCCAAATCTATTAACACTGAAGCTTTCTTT
-	-	TRBJ1-3	TRBV19	CASSIEAISGNTIYF	TGTGCCAGTAGTATAGAAGCCATCTCTGGAAACACCATATATTTT
-	-	TRBJ2-5	TRBV27	CASSLSPFQETQYF	TGTGCCAGCAGTTTAAGCCCCTTCCAAGAGACCCAGTACTTC
-	few	TRBJ2-1	TRBV15	CATSRGPINEQFF	TGTGCCACCAGCAGAGGTCCAATTAATGAGCAGTTCTTC
TRBD2	-	TRBJ2-7	TRBV4-2	CASSQVGSGAGDNEQYF	TGTGCCAGCAGCCAAGTGGGGAGTGGAGCGGGAGACAACGAGCAGTACTTC
-	-	TRBJ2-1	TRBV7-2	CASSLEGRGEQFF	TGTGCCAGCAGCTTAGAAGGTCGAGGTGAGCAGTTCTTC
TRBD2	many	TRBJ2-1	TRBV7-2	CASSSTSGLYNEQFF	TGTGCCAGCAGCTCGACTAGCGGACTATACAATGAGCAGTTCTTC
-	few	TRBJ2-1	TRBV7-2	CASSPAKGEQFF	TGTGCCAGCAGCCCCGCGAAGGGTGAGCAGTTCTTC
-	few	TRBJ1-2	TRBV30	CAWSATNYGYTF	TGTGCCTGGAGCGCAACTAACTATGGCTACACCTTC
-	few	TRBJ2-5	TRBV6-1	CASNTGSGETQYF	TGTGCCAGCAATACGGGGTCAGGGGAGACCCAGTACTTC
-	few	TRBJ1-3	TRBV9	CASSATQQSSGNTIYF	TGTGCCAGCAGCGCCACACAGCAGAGCTCTGGAAACACCATATATTTT
TRBD1	few	TRBJ1-2	TRBV10-3	CAISERGLEYGYTF	TGTGCCATCAGTGAAAGGGGGCTGGAATATGGCTACACCTTC
-	-	TRBJ1-5	TRBV7-2	CASSLEPGLGQPQHF	TGTGCCAGCAGCTTAGAGCCGGGTTTGGGGCAGCCCCAGCATTTT
-	many	TRBJ2-3	TRBV19	CASKAPGVLSTDTQYF	TGTGCCAGTAAAGCCCCAGGGGTCCTGAGCACAGATACGCAGTATTTT
TRBD1	many	TRBJ1-2	TRBV6-2/TRBV6-3	CASRTGTGEFGYTF	TGTGCCAGCAGAACCGGGACAGGGGAATTTGGCTACACCTTC
-	-	TRBJ1-2	TRBV2	CASSQERGYTF	TGTGCCAGCAGTCAGGAGCGTGGCTACACCTTC
-	-	TRBJ2-5	TRBV7-9	CASSLVQGRGTQYF	TGTGCCAGCAGCTTAGTTCAGGGAAGAGGGACCCAGTACTTC
TRBD1	-	TRBJ2-2	TRBV12-3/TRBV12-4	CASSPSRGQGANTGELFF	TGTGCCAGCAGTCCATCCCGAGGCCAGGGGGCGAACACCGGGGAGCTGTTTTTT
-	-	TRBJ2-7	TRBV11-2	CASSPESDGSYEQYF	TGTGCCAGCAGCCCCGAGTCAGACGGCTCCTACGAGCAGTACTTC
-	few	TRBJ2-6	TRBV7-2	CASSITGTGANVLTF	TGTGCCAGCAGCATTACAGGGACTGGGGCCAACGTCCTGACTTTC
-	-	TRBJ2-5	TRBV7-9	CASSLATSQETQYF	TGTGCCAGCAGCTTAGCGACAAGCCAAGAGACCCAGTACTTC
TRBD1	-	TRBJ2-4	TRBV15	CATSRVQGFGAKNIQYF	TGTGCCACCAGCAGAGTACAGGGGTTTGGAGCCAAAAACATTCAGTACTTC
TRBD1	-	TRBJ1-4	TRBV12-3/TRBV12-4	CASNIGQAEKLFF	TGTGCCAGCAACATTGGACAGGCCGAAAAACTGTTTTTT
-	-	TRBJ2-1	TRBV19	CASSMGSNYNEQFF	TGTGCCAGTAGTATGGGGAGCAACTACAATGAGCAGTTCTTC
-	many	TRBJ2-5	TRBV29-1	CSVGREGETQYF	TGCAGCGTGGGGCGAGAGGGAGAGACCCAGTACTTC
TRBD2	once	TRBJ2-7	TRBV5-1	CASSLESSGMGEQYF	TGCGCCAGCAGCTTGGAGTCTAGCGGGATGGGGGAGCAGTACTTC
-	-	TRBJ1-1	TRBV14	CASSQGGFAFF	TGTGCCAGCAGCCAGGGGGGTTTTGCTTTCTTT
TRBD1	many	TRBJ2-4	TRBV28	CASSPLGTALAKNIQYF	TGTGCCAGCAGCCCGCTTGGGACAGCTCTAGCCAAAAACATTCAGTACTTC
TRBD1	-	TRBJ2-4	TRBV18	CASSPGTGENIQYF	TGTGCCAGCTCACCCGGGACAGGGGAAAACATTCAGTACTTC
-	few	TRBJ2-1	TRBV11-2	CASSSFGQGGEQFF	TGTGCCAGCAGCTCGTTTGGTCAGGGTGGTGAGCAGTTCTTC
-	many	TRBJ2-1	TRBV11-2	CASSGSYSYNEQFF	TGTGCCAGCAGTGGGTCCTACTCCTACAATGAGCAGTTCTTC
-	-	TRBJ2-2	TRBV7-2	CASSKITGELFF	TGTGCCAGCAGCAAGATCACCGGGGAGCTGTTTTTT
-	few	TRBJ2-1	TRBV29-1	CSVEIRRTRNEQFF	TGCAGCGTTGAAATTCGGAGGACGAGGAATGAGCAGTTCTTC
-	few	TRBJ2-5	TRBV7-9	CASSSADFQETQYF	TGTGCCAGCAGCTCAGCGGACTTTCAAGAGACCCAGTACTTC
-	medium-sized	TRBJ1-5	TRBV29-1	CSIETERNQPQHF	TGCAGCATTGAGACGGAACGCAATCAGCCCCAGCATTTT
-	few	TRBJ1-5	TRBV5-4	CASSSGTDDQPQHF	TGTGCCAGCAGCTCCGGAACAGACGATCAGCCCCAGCATTTT
-	-	TRBJ2-1	TRBV6-5	CASSLGGVDYNEQFF	TGTGCCAGCAGTTTGGGCGGGGTGGACTACAATGAGCAGTTCTTC
TRBD2	once	TRBJ2-7	TRBV15	CATRLGLAYEQYF	TGTGCCACCCGACTCGGACTAGCCTACGAGCAGTACTTC
-	-	TRBJ2-7	TRBV5-1	CASRRTDGPYEQYF	TGCGCCAGCAGAAGGACTGACGGCCCCTACGAGCAGTACTTC
-	-	TRBJ1-2	TRBV15	CATSTETTGSYGYTF	TGTGCCACCAGCACAGAAACCACAGGGTCCTATGGCTACACCTTC
-	many	TRBJ2-3	TRBV5-6	CASSLEGADTQYF	TGTGCCAGCAGCTTGGAGGGGGCAGATACGCAGTATTTT
TRBD2	-	TRBJ2-1	TRBV7-9	CASSPPGTSGSNEQFF	TGTGCCAGCAGCCCTCCCGGGACTAGCGGGAGCAATGAGCAGTTCTTC
-	-	TRBJ1-6	TRBV7-9	CASSLGRDNSPLHF	TGTGCCAGCAGCTTAGGGCGGGACAATTCACCCCTCCACTTT